These T cell receptor beta chains were read from a single sample in a study of cytomegalovirus exposure and HLA in healthy donors. Data came from immunoSEQ multiplex PCR; TCRdb stores just in-frame clones and leaves some out. The sample includes more than 140,000 clones, around 90% of them seen just once. The sample was PBMCs. The source is a woman under 30 in good health and CMV-seropositive. CDR3s include the opening cysteine and the closing phenylalanine or tryptophan. A D gene is named only where the DNA matches it firmly.

j_gene: TRBJ2-7
v_gene: TRBV30
d_gene: -
CDR3aa: CAWSGNFRGYEQYF

j_gene: TRBJ2-7
v_gene: TRBV6-1
d_gene: TRBD1
CDR3aa: CASSELDRVLSYEQYF

j_gene: TRBJ1-2
v_gene: TRBV28
d_gene: TRBD1
CDR3aa: CASETGVNGYTF

j_gene: TRBJ2-7
v_gene: TRBV10-1
d_gene: -
CDR3aa: CASTIQGKTHEQYF

j_gene: TRBJ2-1
v_gene: TRBV5-1
d_gene: -
CDR3aa: CASSLGQAFNNEQFF

j_gene: TRBJ1-4
v_gene: TRBV6-1
d_gene: -
CDR3aa: CASSDAGGLTNEKLFF

j_gene: TRBJ2-5
v_gene: TRBV5-1
d_gene: -
CDR3aa: CASSLTSTEETQYF

j_gene: TRBJ1-4
v_gene: TRBV6-5
d_gene: -
CDR3aa: CASRQDEKLFF

j_gene: TRBJ2-1
v_gene: TRBV5-6
d_gene: -
CDR3aa: CASSWGAYNEQFF

j_gene: TRBJ1-3
v_gene: TRBV7-8
d_gene: -
CDR3aa: CASSQETGFTGNTIYF

j_gene: TRBJ1-1
v_gene: TRBV30
d_gene: -
CDR3aa: CAWSTPGAVTEAFF

j_gene: TRBJ2-1
v_gene: TRBV7-2
d_gene: TRBD2
CDR3aa: CASSLVSVAGVRSNEQFF

j_gene: TRBJ1-4
v_gene: TRBV15
d_gene: TRBD1
CDR3aa: CATSSRQGSNEKLFF

j_gene: TRBJ1-2
v_gene: TRBV4-3
d_gene: -
CDR3aa: CASSQVIGATSGGYTF

j_gene: TRBJ2-7
v_gene: TRBV11-2
d_gene: TRBD1
CDR3aa: CASSLAWDSSYEQYF

j_gene: TRBJ1-2
v_gene: TRBV7-2
d_gene: -
CDR3aa: CASSALSTGLGSGYTF

j_gene: TRBJ2-3
v_gene: TRBV5-6
d_gene: -
CDR3aa: CASSFGQTDTQYF

j_gene: TRBJ1-1
v_gene: TRBV11-1
d_gene: TRBD1
CDR3aa: CASSSTGWISEAFF

j_gene: TRBJ2-7
v_gene: TRBV27
d_gene: TRBD2
CDR3aa: CASSLASGSYEQYF

j_gene: TRBJ1-2
v_gene: TRBV7-9
d_gene: TRBD1
CDR3aa: CASSFAGTADYGYTF

j_gene: TRBJ2-2
v_gene: TRBV9
d_gene: -
CDR3aa: CASSVGSLEVGELFF

j_gene: TRBJ2-7
v_gene: TRBV7-2
d_gene: -
CDR3aa: CASSVTDYEQYF

j_gene: TRBJ2-1
v_gene: TRBV7-2
d_gene: TRBD2
CDR3aa: CASSTTGGTSGSLNEQFF

j_gene: TRBJ1-2
v_gene: TRBV9
d_gene: -
CDR3aa: CASSASTGDYGYTF

j_gene: TRBJ1-1
v_gene: TRBV5-5
d_gene: -
CDR3aa: CASSVQGLAEAFF

j_gene: TRBJ2-5
v_gene: TRBV5-1
d_gene: -
CDR3aa: CASSLLAETQYF

j_gene: TRBJ2-7
v_gene: TRBV19
d_gene: -
CDR3aa: CASSIGQSYEQYF

j_gene: TRBJ2-5
v_gene: TRBV30
d_gene: -
CDR3aa: CAWSPLRTQYF

j_gene: TRBJ2-4
v_gene: TRBV29-1
d_gene: TRBD1
CDR3aa: CSVLSRTGNIQYF

j_gene: TRBJ1-5
v_gene: TRBV6-5
d_gene: -
CDR3aa: CASSPQTYSNQPQHF

j_gene: TRBJ2-7
v_gene: TRBV6-4
d_gene: TRBD2
CDR3aa: CASREGLAETYEQYF

j_gene: TRBJ2-3
v_gene: TRBV2
d_gene: -
CDR3aa: CASSLLGNTDTQYF

j_gene: TRBJ2-7
v_gene: TRBV10-3
d_gene: -
CDR3aa: CAISESREQYF

j_gene: TRBJ2-1
v_gene: TRBV30
d_gene: -
CDR3aa: CAWSVRPGLRNEQFF

j_gene: TRBJ2-1
v_gene: TRBV15
d_gene: -
CDR3aa: CATSLEAETYNEQFF

j_gene: TRBJ1-5
v_gene: TRBV7-8
d_gene: TRBD1
CDR3aa: CASSKRDRLSNQPQHF

j_gene: TRBJ1-5
v_gene: TRBV7-9
d_gene: TRBD1
CDR3aa: CASSFGQGSLRQPQHF